A single sample is the source of the 5 T cell receptor beta chains below, sequenced in a study of blood T cell repertoires in COVID-19. Using immunoSEQ multiplex PCR, the repertoire was profiled, and TCRdb retains in-frame clones only, with some absent. The sample consists of some 340,000 clones, 70% to 90% of them appearing once. Sequencing input: PBMCs or T cells enriched from blood (not recorded which). The receptors stem from a woman aged 25 to 45 who had recovered from COVID-19.

The chain is built from TRBV6-5 and TRBJ2-3, with a weak D call TRBD1 (6 bases). Germline CDR1 is MNHEY and CDR2 is SVGAGI. Trimming cost V 6 bases and J 2 bases, with 15 bases left between them. The CDR3 contains 15 residues. CDR3 sequence (DNA): TGTGCCAGCAGGCTCGGACAGATGATCACAGATACGCAGTATTTT. Its translation is CASRLGQMITDTQYF.

The rearrangement uses TRBV29-1 and TRBJ2-2; 7 bases are shared with TRBD1. Germline V gives CDR1 SQVTM, CDR2 ANQGSEA. The CDR3 totals 15 residues. With V trimmed by 6 bases and J by 1 base, 8 bases remained unmatched. The CDR3 nucleotides are TGCAGCGTCGGGCGACAGGGCGAGAACACCGGGGAGCTGTTTTTT. Its translation: CSVGRQGENTGELFF.

This chain joins TRBV14 and TRBJ2-3; D gene uncertain. The CDR3 is made up of 13 amino acids. CDR1 is SGHDN, CDR2 FVKESK, per germline. The germline V and J ends were trimmed by 4 bases and 2 bases, with 7 bases remaining between them. CDR3 sequence: CASSLLPTDTQYF. CDR3 DNA: TGTGCCAGCAGCCTCCTACCCACAGATACGCAGTATTTT.

The chain is built from TRBV7-2 and TRBJ1-4, with TRBD1 identical over 7 bases. The CDR3 length is 17 residues. Germline V lookup: CDR1 SGHTA, CDR2 FQGNSA. With 5 bases clipped from V and 0 bases from J, the junction kept 9 bases outside the gene matches. The CDR3 sequence is CASSPRPGQTTNEKLFF. The CDR3 DNA reads TGTGCCAGCAGCCCTCGACCGGGACAGACAACTAATGAAAAACTGTTTTTT.

The chain links TRBV7-9 to TRBJ1-1; D not resolved. The germline V gene encodes CDR1 SEHNR and CDR2 FQNEAQ (reference sequence). This CDR3 spans 13 amino acids. Trimming cost V 4 bases and J 1 base, with 7 bases left between them. This CDR3 is CASSWEGNTEAFF. DNA of the CDR3: TGTGCCAGCAGCTGGGAGGGGAACACTGAAGCTTTCTTT.